The 22 T cell receptor beta chains reported below all come from one sample, sequenced in a study of blood T cell repertoires in COVID-19. This table comes from immunoSEQ multiplex PCR, and its TCRdb copy is limited to in-frame clones, with some not included. Here the sample spans about 170,000 clones, around 80% being singletons. The material sequenced was peripheral blood. Receptors were obtained from a woman between 65 and 79 years old who had recovered from COVID-19.

This clone was found a few times. The chain recombines TRBV27 with TRBJ1-1; tentatively, D is TRBD1 (6 bases). The ends were cut back, 6 bases at V and 4 bases at J, with 18 bases in the middle. This CDR3 is built from 15 residues. The germline V gene encodes CDR1 MNHEY and CDR2 SMNVEV (reference sequence). CDR3 DNA sequence: TGTGCCAGCAGGGCGCTACAGGGTTTTAGCACTGAAGCTTTCTTT. This translates into CASRALQGFSTEAFF.

The chain is built from TRBV5-4 and TRBJ2-1, with 9 positions matching TRBD2. Trimming removed 0 bases from V and 4 bases from J; junction bases left unmatched: 5. In germline, CDR1 is SGHNT, CDR2 YYREEE (reference sequence). CDR3 length: 16 amino acids. The DNA for the CDR3 is TGTGCCAGCAGCTTGGAGCGGGGACTAGCTTACAATGAGCAGTTCTTC. Its translation: CASSLERGLAYNEQFF.

The chain joins TRBV10-2 to TRBJ2-3; TRBD2 might be the D (6 bases). Per the germline V gene, CDR1 is WSHSY and CDR2 is SAAADI. The CDR3 has 14 residues. V lost 6 bases, J lost 3 bases, and 13 bases lay in between. The DNA of the CDR3 is TGCGCCAGCAGCCCGGGACTGACGACAGATACGCAGTATTTT. Translated, it gives CASSPGLTTDTQYF.

J is TRBJ1-1 and V is TRBV5-1, with D unresolved. The germline V and J ends were trimmed by 1 base and 3 bases, with 4 bases remaining between them. Germline lookup yields CDR1 SGHRS and CDR2 YFSETQ. The CDR3 spans 12 residues. The CDR3 DNA follows: TGCGCCAGCAGCTTGTTAGACACTGAAGCTTTCTTT. It yields the protein CASSLLDTEAFF.

Ten or more counts support this clone. The V call is TRBV19, the J call TRBJ2-2; TRBD2 matches at 7 bases. V dropped 3 bases and J dropped 1; count of bases not matched to a gene: 2. CDR3 size: 15 residues. Germline values: CDR1 LNHDA, CDR2 SQIVND (reference sequence). In nucleotides, the CDR3 is TGTGCCAGTAGTATGGGGGGGATGAACACCGGGGAGCTGTTTTTT. This encodes CASSMGGMNTGELFF.

The V and J genes are TRBV5-6 and TRBJ1-4; TRBD1 might be the D (5 bases). The CDR3 extends over 17 amino acids. Trimming left V 4 bases short and J 5 bases short, with 21 bases between. The germline V gene encodes CDR1 SGHDT and CDR2 YYEEEE. CDR3 residues: CASSPPGGLSGNEKLFF. DNA for the CDR3: TGTGCCAGCAGCCCCCCCGGGGGACTTAGTGGGAATGAAAAACTGTTTTTT.

J is TRBJ2-1 and V is TRBV7-3; 7 bases align to TRBD2. V shed 3 bases and J 8 bases; nucleotides not matched to a gene: 4. CDR3 size: 13 residues. CDR1 is SGHTA and CDR2 is FQGTGA in the germline V gene. Written as DNA, the CDR3 is TGTGCCAGCAGCTTGGGGGGGATGGATGAGCAGTTCTTC. This gives the protein CASSLGGMDEQFF.

V and J are TRBV7-2 and TRBJ1-2, with a possible D match to TRBD1 (5 bases). CDR3 length: 13 amino acids. Trimming stripped 2 bases from V and 4 bases from J, with 8 bases between. Germline values: CDR1 SGHTA, CDR2 FQGNSA. DNA of the CDR3: TGTGCCAGCAGCTTACAGGGTTCCTATGGCTACACCTTC. The encoded protein is CASSLQGSYGYTF.

This chain links TRBV9 with TRBJ2-3; 8 nucleotides match TRBD2. Germline assignment: CDR1 SGDLS and CDR2 YYNGEE. This CDR3 has 14 residues. Germline trimming cut 1 base from V and 6 bases from J; bases unmatched to any gene: 4. The CDR3 protein is CASSVRGGPDTQYF. The CDR3 DNA reads TGTGCCAGCAGCGTACGGGGGGGGCCGGATACGCAGTATTTT. Supplemented by reference TRBV9 and TRBJ2-3, the full variable domain reads DSGVTQTPKHLITATGQRVTLRCSPRSGDLSVYWYQQSLDQGLQFLIQYYNGEERAKGNILERFSAQQFPDLHSELNLSSLELGDSALYFCASSVRGGPDTQYFGPGTRLTVL.

The rearrangement joins TRBV2 to TRBJ2-3, with TRBD2 matching 8 bases. There are 15 residues in the CDR3. From germline, CDR1 is SNHLY and CDR2 FYNNEI. V lost 6 bases, J lost 5 bases, and 10 bases stayed unmatched. The CDR3 protein is CASSDGTSLLDTQYF. The DNA of the CDR3 is TGTGCCAGCAGCGACGGGACTAGTTTGTTAGATACGCAGTATTTT.

The chain employs TRBV15 and TRBJ1-3; possible D gene TRBD1, 5 bases. This CDR3 has 14 residues. The V gene's germline CDR1 is LNHNV and CDR2 YYDKDF (reference sequence). V was clipped by 3 bases and J by 5 bases, with 11 bases between them. In DNA, the CDR3 is TGTGCCACCAGCAGCCGGGACTCGCGAAACACCATATATTTT. This translates into CATSSRDSRNTIYF.

The chain links TRBV30 to TRBJ2-1; 11 bases are shared with TRBD2. The CDR3 totals 15 residues. The trim removed 3 bases at V and 9 bases at J, leaving 10 bases unmatched. Per germline, CDR1 GTSNPN and CDR2 SVGIG (reference sequence). CDR3 protein: CAWRVGTSGRSEQFF. In DNA, the CDR3 is TGTGCCTGGAGGGTGGGTACTAGCGGGAGAAGTGAGCAGTTCTTC.

The CDR3 reads CASSPRVPGLAGGGHRGTDTQYF. The DNA of the CDR3 is TGTGCCAGCAGCCCCCGAGTCCCGGGACTAGCGGGAGGGGGTCACCGTGGCACAGATACGCAGTATTTT. V gene TRBV9 combines with J gene TRBJ2-3, with 16 nucleotides matching TRBD2. CDR3 size: 23 residues. The germline CDR1 and CDR2 sequences are SGDLS and YYNGEE. The trim removed 4 bases at V and 1 base at J, leaving 21 bases unmatched.

The chain uses TRBV6-5 and TRBJ2-5, with TRBD1 identical over 9 bases. The germline V gene encodes CDR1 MNHEY and CDR2 SVGAGI. Trimming cost V 8 bases and J 1 base; bases outside gene matches: 2. This CDR3 has 13 residues. CDR3 loop: CASGQGIQETQYF. The DNA for the CDR3 is TGTGCCAGCGGACAGGGGATCCAAGAGACCCAGTACTTC.

The J gene is TRBJ2-5, the V gene TRBV5-1, with D maybe TRBD1 (7 bases). CDR3 length: 14 amino acids. In germline, CDR1 is SGHRS, CDR2 YFSETQ. Trimming shortened V by 0 bases and J by 5 bases, and 11 bases separated the two germline ends. CDR3 DNA sequence: TGCGCCAGCAGCTTGGATGCGGGACAGGAGACCCAGTACTTC. Its translation is CASSLDAGQETQYF.

J is TRBJ1-5 and V is TRBV4-2, with 8 bases aligning to TRBD1. The CDR3 contains 14 residues. V lost 7 bases and J lost 4; bases outside the gene matches: 6. CDR1 and CDR2 (germline): LGHNA, YNFKEQ. The CDR3 spells CASTGGQGNQPQHF. The CDR3, as DNA: TGTGCCAGCACCGGCGGACAGGGAAATCAGCCCCAGCATTTT.

This chain uses TRBV10-2 with TRBJ1-6, with 9 bases identical to TRBD1. After removal of 6 bases from V and 4 bases from J, the junction contained 7 bases not matched to a gene. Germline V gene lookup returns CDR1 WSHSY and CDR2 SAAADI. The CDR3 extends over 16 amino acids. The CDR3 DNA sequence: TGCGCCAGCAGGGAAACAGGGGGCCTTTATAATTCACCCCTCCACTTT. It yields the protein CASRETGGLYNSPLHF.

In regard to this clone: A read error may be the cause here, since a much bigger clone is one base away. V is TRBV7-2 and J is TRBJ2-5, with D maybe TRBD1 (6 bases). CDR3 length equals 13 residues. Germline CDR1 is SGHTA and CDR2 is FQGNSA. Trimming stripped 5 bases from V and 1 base from J, with 8 bases between. In DNA, the CDR3 is TGTGCCAGCAGCCCACAGGGCCAAGAGACCCAGTACTTC. It encodes CASSPQGQETQYF.

The V call is TRBV29-1, the J call TRBJ1-1, with 9 bases matching TRBD1. The J segment lost 10 bases and the V segment lost 7 bases, leaving 10 bases of the junction unmatched. This CDR3 comprises 12 residues. CDR1 is SQVTM, CDR2 ANQGSEA, per germline. In DNA form, the CDR3 reads TGCAGCGGCGGGACAGGGCGCTTAGGAGCTTTCTTT. It is translated as CSGGTGRLGAFF.

The V gene is TRBV15, the J gene TRBJ1-3; TRBD1 is a possible D gene (5 bases). Germline CDR1 LNHNV, CDR2 YYDKDF (reference sequence). CDR3 size: 18 residues. Trimming left V 1 base short and J 0 bases short, with 16 bases between. The CDR3: CATSRGPGGTSSGNTIYF. The CDR3, as DNA: TGTGCCACCAGCAGAGGACCGGGGGGGACCTCCTCTGGAAACACCATATATTTT.

The chain couples TRBV18 to TRBJ2-1; TRBD1 is a possible D gene (5 bases). Germline CDR1 and CDR2: KGHSH and LQKENI. The CDR3 contains 13 residues. Trimming cost V 6 bases and J 7 bases, with 13 bases left between them. CDR3 protein: CASSLNRKNEQFF. CDR3 bases: TGTGCCAGCTCCCTCAACAGGAAAAATGAGCAGTTCTTC. The whole variable domain, remainder taken from reference TRBV18 and TRBJ2-1, is NAGVMQNPRHLVRRRGQEARLRCSPMKGHSHVYWYRQLPEEGLKFMVYLQKENIIDESGMPKERFSAEFPKEGPSILRIQQVVRGDSAAYFCASSLNRKNEQFFGPGTRLTVL.

V is TRBV7-3 and J is TRBJ2-1, with a tentative D call TRBD2 (5 bases). The CDR3 length is 14 residues. Trimming removed 5 bases at V and 0 bases at J, with 8 bases between. Germline V gene data show CDR1 as SGHTA and CDR2 as FQGTGA. The DNA of the CDR3 is TGTGCCAGCAGCCCCGCGGGCTCCTACAATGAGCAGTTCTTC. Its protein product is CASSPAGSYNEQFF.